These 5 T cell receptor beta chains came from one sample sequenced in a study of cytotoxic CD8 clonotypes in ibrutinib-treated CLL. Some clones are missing from TCRdb's copy, which holds only in-frame ones; the method was immunoSEQ multiplex PCR. The table includes about 140,000 clones, 80% detected once. Sequences were derived from PBMCs, sampled after 36 months of ibrutinib treatment. Every receptor here comes from a human donor with chronic lymphocytic leukemia.

The genes are TRBV9 and TRBJ2-7; TRBD1 is a possible D gene (7 bases). Germline values: CDR1 SGDLS, CDR2 YYNGEE. V was cut by 3 bases and J by 2 bases, with 15 bases left in between. The CDR3 has 15 amino acids. CDR3 coding DNA: TGTGCCAGCAGCGGGGGGGACAGCGAGACCTACGAGCAGTACTTC. The encoded protein is CASSGGDSETYEQYF.

V gene TRBV30 combines with J gene TRBJ1-5; 8 bases match TRBD1. CDR3 length equals 13 residues. V lost 3 bases and J lost 7; bases outside the gene matches: 5. Germline assignment: CDR1 GTSNPN and CDR2 SVGIG (reference sequence). The CDR3 DNA reads as TGTGCCTGGAGCCCCGGACAGGGCCAGCCCCAGCATTTT. Its translation is CAWSPGQGQPQHF.

This clone was seen only a few times. The V and J genes are TRBV2 and TRBJ1-5; TRBD1 matches 8 bases. Germline V gene lookup returns CDR1 SNHLY and CDR2 FYNNEI. With 8 bases clipped from V and 6 bases from J, the junction kept 9 bases outside the gene matches. The CDR3 runs to 14 residues. The CDR3 DNA reads TGTGCCAGCTGCAACAGGGGGTTCGGTCAGCCCCAGCATTTT. This gives the protein CASCNRGFGQPQHF.

V is TRBV7-9 and J is TRBJ1-4; weak D call: TRBD1 (5 bases). With 4 bases removed from V and 10 bases from J, the gap between germline ends came to 19 bases. The germline CDR1 and CDR2 sequences are SEHNR and FQNEAQ (reference sequence). This CDR3 has 15 amino acids. In DNA form, the CDR3 reads TGTGCCAGCAGCTCCCTCCGGGACGGACTTGGAAAACTGTTTTTT. Residues: CASSSLRDGLGKLFF.

The chain employs TRBV18 and TRBJ1-3; D remains ambiguous. Trimming took 2 bases from V and 1 from J, leaving 6 bases between them. The CDR3 consists of 14 residues. CDR1 and CDR2 from the germline V gene are KGHSH and LQKENI. CDR3 loop: CASSPGKSGNTIYF. DNA of the CDR3: TGTGCCAGCTCACCAGGCAAATCTGGAAACACCATATATTTT.